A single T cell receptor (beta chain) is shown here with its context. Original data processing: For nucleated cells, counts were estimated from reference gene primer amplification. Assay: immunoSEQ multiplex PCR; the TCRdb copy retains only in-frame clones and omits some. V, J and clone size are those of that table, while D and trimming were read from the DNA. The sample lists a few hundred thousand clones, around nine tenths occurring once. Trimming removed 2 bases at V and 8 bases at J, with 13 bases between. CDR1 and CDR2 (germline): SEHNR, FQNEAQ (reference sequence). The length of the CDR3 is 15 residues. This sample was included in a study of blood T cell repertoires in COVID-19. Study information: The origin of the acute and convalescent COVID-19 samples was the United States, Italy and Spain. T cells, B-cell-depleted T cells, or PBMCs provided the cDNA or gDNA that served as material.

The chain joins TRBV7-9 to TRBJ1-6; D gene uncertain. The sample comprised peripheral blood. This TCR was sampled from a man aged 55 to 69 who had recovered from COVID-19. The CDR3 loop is CASSLSGVWDSPLHF. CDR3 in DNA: TGTGCCAGCAGCTTATCCGGGGTCTGGGATTCACCCCTCCACTTT.